The source of this T cell receptor beta chain is a study of Ad26.COV2.S vaccination and SARS-CoV-2 variants. Study-wide findings and caveats: From the TCR breadth and depth analyses, total T cell responses may have been underestimated.

This clone was recorded only once. Its antigen is not known. V shed 5 bases, J shed 4 bases, and the junction held 14 bases outside the gene matches. This CDR3 is built from 17 residues. CDR1 LGHDT and CDR2 YNNKEL come from the germline V gene (reference sequence). As for treatment: around 19 received Ad26.COV2.S at low or high dose, single or two shots; about 5 received placebo; per-sample allocation not given. Collection of the samples took place on day 63 after the first injection of vaccine or placebo. Sequenced by immunoSEQ multiplex PCR; TCRdb stores in-frame clones only, minus some. The sample records about 390,000 clones, around 85% being singletons.

This chain connects TRBV3-1 (or the pseudogene TRBV3-2) to TRBJ2-7, with 10 bases identical to TRBD2. The TCR sequence derives from a person aged 18-65 years who received the Ad26.COV2.S COVID-19 vaccine or a placebo. Sequenced here: peripheral blood, sampled in a trial of Ad26.COV2.S vaccine versus placebo. The CDR3 sequence is CASSGDLLAGTGYEQYF. The DNA for the CDR3 is TGTGCCAGCAGCGGGGATCTACTAGCGGGGACGGGGTACGAGCAGTACTTC.